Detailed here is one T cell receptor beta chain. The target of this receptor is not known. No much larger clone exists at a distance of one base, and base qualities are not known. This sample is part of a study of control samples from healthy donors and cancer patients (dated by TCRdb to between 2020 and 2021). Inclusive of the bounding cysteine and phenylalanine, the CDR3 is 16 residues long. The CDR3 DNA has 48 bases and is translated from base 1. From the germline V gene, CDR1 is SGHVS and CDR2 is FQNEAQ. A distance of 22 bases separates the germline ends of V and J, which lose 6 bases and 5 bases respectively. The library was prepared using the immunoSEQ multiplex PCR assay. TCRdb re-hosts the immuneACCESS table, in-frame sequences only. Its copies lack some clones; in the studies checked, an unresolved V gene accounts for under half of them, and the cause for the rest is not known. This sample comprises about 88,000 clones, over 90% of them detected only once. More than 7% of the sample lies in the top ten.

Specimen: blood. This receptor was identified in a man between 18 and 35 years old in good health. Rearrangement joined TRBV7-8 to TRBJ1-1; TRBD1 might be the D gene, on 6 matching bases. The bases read TGTGCCAGCAGACCCGCCACGAAAACAGGGCTGACTGAAGCTTTCTTT. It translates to CASRPATKTGLTEAFF.